This T cell receptor (beta chain) derives from a study of blood T cell repertoires in COVID-19. About the research overall: Sites across the United States, Italy and Spain contributed samples from acute and convalescent COVID-19. The analysed material was cDNA or gDNA that came from T cells, B-cell-depleted T cells, or PBMCs.

Sequenced by immunoSEQ multiplex PCR; TCRdb stores in-frame clones only, minus some. The sample shows around 190,000 clones, about 70% of them seen only once. The table lists this clone with a few counts. The receptor was derived from a woman aged 45-65 years with active or convalescent COVID-19. The sequencing input was peripheral blood.

The CDR3 DNA is TGCAGTGCTAGTTTGGGACAGGGTTTTACGGAGACCCAGTACTTC. Translating it yields CSASLGQGFTETQYF. This chain joins TRBV20-1 and TRBJ2-5; 9 positions agree with TRBD1. The CDR3 extends over 15 amino acids. V gave up 3 bases and J gave up 5 bases; unmatched junction bases: 10. Per the germline V gene, CDR1 is DFQATT and CDR2 is SNEGSKA (reference sequence).